This T cell receptor (beta chain) comes out of a study of metastatic and nonmetastatic thyroid tumors. Study overall: It was across blood and tumor or nodule tissue from malignant and benign thyroid patients that repertoires were compared. Study-wide findings and caveats: Relative to benign nodules, malignant thyroid tumors were reportedly characterized by significantly elevated TCR beta diversity in blood and tumor.

Until they underwent thyroid surgery, no patient had received any treatment. TCRdb re-called clones via MiXCR from the PCR reads. The table shows some 21,000 clones, with about a sixth occurring only once. This clone occurred a few times. No antigen is known for it. A read error may account for a junction end that differs from germline. Germline-derived CDR1 and CDR2 are ENHRY and SYGVKD. The CDR3 loop spans 15 amino acids. The TCR comes from a female donor with papillary thyroid cancer or a benign thyroid nodule (not recorded which). Some clones in this sample may be carry-over from other donors' samples. The rearrangement uses TRBV10-3 and TRBJ2-3, with no clear D. The sample taken for sequencing was blood. The CDR3 protein is CTIIESGGSTDTQYF. The DNA of the CDR3 is TGTACCATCATTGAGTCGGGCGGTAGCACAGATACGCAGTATTTT.